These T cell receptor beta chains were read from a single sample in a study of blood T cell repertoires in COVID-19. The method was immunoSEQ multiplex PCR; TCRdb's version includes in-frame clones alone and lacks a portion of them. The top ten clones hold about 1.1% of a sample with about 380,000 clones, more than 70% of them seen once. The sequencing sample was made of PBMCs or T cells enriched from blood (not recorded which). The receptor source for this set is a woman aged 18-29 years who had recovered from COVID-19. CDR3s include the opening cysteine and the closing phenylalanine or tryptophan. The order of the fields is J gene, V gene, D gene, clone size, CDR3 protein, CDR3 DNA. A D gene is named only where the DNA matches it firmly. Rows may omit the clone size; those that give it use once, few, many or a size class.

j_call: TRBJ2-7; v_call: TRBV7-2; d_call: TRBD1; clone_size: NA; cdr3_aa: CASSAPTGGISYEQYF; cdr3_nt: TGTGCCAGCAGCGCACCAACAGGGGGGATTTCCTACGAGCAGTACTTC
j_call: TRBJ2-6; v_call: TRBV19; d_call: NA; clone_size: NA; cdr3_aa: CASRGGLVGSWGNVLTF; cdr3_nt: TGTGCCAGTAGGGGGGGACTCGTCGGGAGTTGGGGCAACGTCCTGACTTTC
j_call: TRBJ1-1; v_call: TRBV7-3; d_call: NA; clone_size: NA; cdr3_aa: CASSPVGGGTEAFF; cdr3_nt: TGTGCCAGCAGCCCCGTTGGGGGCGGGACTGAAGCTTTCTTT
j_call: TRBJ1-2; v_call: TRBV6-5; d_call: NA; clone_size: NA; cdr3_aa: CASRTQGVSNYGYTF; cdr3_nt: TGTGCCAGCAGGACCCAGGGTGTATCCAACTATGGCTACACCTTC
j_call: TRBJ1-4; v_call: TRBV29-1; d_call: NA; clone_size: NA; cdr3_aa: CSVGHSGNEKLFF; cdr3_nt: TGCAGCGTTGGCCACTCCGGTAATGAAAAACTGTTTTTT
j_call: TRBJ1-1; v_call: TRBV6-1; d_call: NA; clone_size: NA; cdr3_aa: CASSEWRVPTEAFF; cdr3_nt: TGTGCCAGCAGTGAATGGCGGGTTCCCACTGAAGCTTTCTTT
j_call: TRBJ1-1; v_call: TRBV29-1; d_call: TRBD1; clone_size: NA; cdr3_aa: CSVDGDSSTEAFF; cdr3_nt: TGCAGCGTTGATGGGGACAGTTCCACTGAAGCTTTCTTT
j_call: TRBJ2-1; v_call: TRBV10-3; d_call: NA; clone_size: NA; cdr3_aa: CATLGAESSYNEQFF; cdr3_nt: TGTGCCACCCTGGGGGCAGAGAGCTCCTACAATGAGCAGTTCTTC
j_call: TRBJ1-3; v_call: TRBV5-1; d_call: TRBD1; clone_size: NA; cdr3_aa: CASRLGTAFSGNTIYF; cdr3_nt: TGCGCCAGCAGGTTGGGGACAGCTTTCTCTGGAAACACCATATATTTT
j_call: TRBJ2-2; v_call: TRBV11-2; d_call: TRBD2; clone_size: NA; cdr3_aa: CASSRLAGGSTGELFF; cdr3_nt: TGTGCCAGCAGCCGACTAGCGGGGGGGAGCACCGGGGAGCTGTTTTTT
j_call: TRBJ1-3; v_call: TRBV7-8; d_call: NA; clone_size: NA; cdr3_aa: CASRAQGEGNTIYF; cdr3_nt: TGTGCCAGCAGGGCACAGGGAGAGGGAAACACCATATATTTT
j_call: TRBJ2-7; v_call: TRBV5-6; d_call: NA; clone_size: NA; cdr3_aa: CASSLDGGEQYF; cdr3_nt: TGTGCCAGCAGCTTGGACGGCGGCGAGCAGTACTTC
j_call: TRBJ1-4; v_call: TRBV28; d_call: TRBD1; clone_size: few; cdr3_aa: CASSSQTGGPEKLFF; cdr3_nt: TGTGCCAGCAGTTCCCAGACAGGGGGGCCGGAAAAACTGTTTTTT
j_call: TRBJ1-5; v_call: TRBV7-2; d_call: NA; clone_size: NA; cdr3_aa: CASSLYGGQPQHF; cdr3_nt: TGTGCCAGCAGTCTTTATGGGGGGCAGCCCCAGCATTTT
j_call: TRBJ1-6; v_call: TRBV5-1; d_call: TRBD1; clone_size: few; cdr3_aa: CASSPRTLDRASSPLHF; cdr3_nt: TGCGCCAGCAGCCCCCGAACCTTGGACAGGGCTAGTTCACCCCTCCACTTT
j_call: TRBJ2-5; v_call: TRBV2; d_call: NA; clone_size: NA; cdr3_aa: CASSEIAEKETQYF; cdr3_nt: TGTGCCAGCAGTGAGATAGCGGAGAAAGAGACCCAGTACTTC
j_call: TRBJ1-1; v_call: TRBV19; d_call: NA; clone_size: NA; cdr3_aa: CASSIDRVGGLRTEAFF; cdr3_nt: TGTGCCAGTAGTATAGACAGGGTAGGGGGTCTGAGGACTGAAGCTTTCTTT
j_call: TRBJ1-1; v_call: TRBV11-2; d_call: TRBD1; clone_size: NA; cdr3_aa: CASSGDRVGTEAFF; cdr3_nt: TGTGCCAGCAGCGGGGACAGGGTTGGTACTGAAGCTTTCTTT
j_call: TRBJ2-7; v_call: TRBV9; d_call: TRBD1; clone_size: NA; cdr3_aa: CASSVGTGPHEQYF; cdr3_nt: TGTGCCAGCAGCGTAGGGACAGGGCCGCACGAGCAGTACTTC
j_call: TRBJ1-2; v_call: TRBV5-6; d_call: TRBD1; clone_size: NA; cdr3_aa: CASSLNRGPGYTF; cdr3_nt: TGTGCCAGCAGCTTAAACAGGGGGCCTGGCTACACCTTC
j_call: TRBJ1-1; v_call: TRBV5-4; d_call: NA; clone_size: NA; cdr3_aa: CASSPGVERSTEAFF; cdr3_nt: TGTGCCAGCAGCCCGGGGGTGGAGAGGAGCACTGAAGCTTTCTTT
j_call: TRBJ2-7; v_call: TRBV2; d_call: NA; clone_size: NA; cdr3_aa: CASKRQGHEQYF; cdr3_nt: TGTGCCAGCAAGAGGCAGGGGCACGAGCAGTACTTC
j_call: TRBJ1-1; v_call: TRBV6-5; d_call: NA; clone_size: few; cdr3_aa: CASRTQRDLNTEAFF; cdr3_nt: TGTGCCAGCAGGACCCAAAGGGACTTAAACACTGAAGCTTTCTTT
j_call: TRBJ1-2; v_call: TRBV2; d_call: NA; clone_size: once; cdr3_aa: CASLPPGGGYTF; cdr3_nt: TGTGCCAGCCTACCCCCCGGGGGTGGCTACACCTTC
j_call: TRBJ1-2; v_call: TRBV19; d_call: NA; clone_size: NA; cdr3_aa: CASTGNYGYTF; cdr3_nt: TGTGCCAGTACAGGAAACTATGGCTACACCTTC
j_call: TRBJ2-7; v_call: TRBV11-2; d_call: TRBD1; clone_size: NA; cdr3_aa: CASSYGTGGYEQYF; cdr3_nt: TGTGCCAGCAGCTATGGGACAGGGGGTTACGAGCAGTACTTC
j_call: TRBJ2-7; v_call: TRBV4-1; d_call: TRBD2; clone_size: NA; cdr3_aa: CASSPSGSGGDYEQYF; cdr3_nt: TGCGCCAGCAGCCCAAGCGGTAGCGGGGGGGATTACGAGCAGTACTTC
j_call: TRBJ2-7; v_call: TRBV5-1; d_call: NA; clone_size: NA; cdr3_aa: CASSLEGAYEQYF; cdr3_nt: TGCGCCAGCAGCTTGGAGGGGGCCTACGAGCAGTACTTC
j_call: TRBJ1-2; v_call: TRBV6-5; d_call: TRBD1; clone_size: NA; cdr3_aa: CASSGTGGRYGYTF; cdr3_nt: TGTGCCAGCAGCGGGACAGGGGGAAGGTATGGCTACACCTTC
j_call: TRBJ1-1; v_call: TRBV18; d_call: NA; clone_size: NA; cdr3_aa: CASSPPTGLNTEAFF; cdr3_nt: TGTGCCAGCTCACCGCCGACAGGCTTGAACACTGAAGCTTTCTTT
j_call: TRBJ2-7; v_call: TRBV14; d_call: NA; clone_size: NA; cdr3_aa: CASSQGAASSLSYEQYF; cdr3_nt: TGTGCCAGCAGCCAAGGGGCCGCGAGTTCCCTCTCCTACGAGCAGTACTTC
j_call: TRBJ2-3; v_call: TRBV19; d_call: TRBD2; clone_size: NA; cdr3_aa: CASTETSGGHTDTQYF; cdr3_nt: TGTGCCAGTACCGAGACTAGCGGGGGCCACACAGATACGCAGTATTTT